This passage covers 8 T cell receptor beta chains from one sample sequenced in a study of blood T cell repertoires in COVID-19. The assay was immunoSEQ multiplex PCR, and TCRdb's table has in-frame clones only and misses some. The sample has approximately 330,000 clones; roughly 89% are singletons. The specimen was peripheral blood. The source is a man between 25 and 39 years old with COVID-19, enrolled during active disease.

The chain couples TRBV4-3 to TRBJ1-5, with D unresolved. There are 16 residues in the CDR3. V was clipped by 0 bases and J by 4 bases, with 13 bases between them. The V gene's germline CDR1 is LGHNA and CDR2 YSLEER. CDR3 protein: CASSQDLGQVNQPQHF. CDR3 DNA sequence: TGCGCCAGCAGCCAAGATCTTGGGCAGGTTAATCAGCCCCAGCATTTT.

This chain joins TRBV5-1 and TRBJ1-2, with D tentatively TRBD1 (6 bases). V lost 2 bases and J 0 bases, leaving 14 bases between the germline ends. Germline V gene lookup returns CDR1 SGHRS and CDR2 YFSETQ. CDR3 length: 16 residues. CDR3 region: CASSFQGQRANYGYTF. CDR3 bases: TGCGCCAGCAGCTTTCAAGGACAGCGAGCTAACTATGGCTACACCTTC.

The V call is TRBV6-5, the J call TRBJ2-1; 9 bases are a match to TRBD1. Looked up from germline, CDR1 is MNHEY and CDR2 is SVGAGI. The CDR3 consists of 15 residues. V lost 8 bases and J lost 3; bases outside the gene matches: 8. The CDR3 DNA sequence: TGTGCCAGCCGAATGGGGACAGGGTTCTACAATGAGCAGTTCTTC. This sequence encodes CASRMGTGFYNEQFF.

The chain links TRBV2 to TRBJ1-1; 7 bases are a match to TRBD1. CDR3 length: 14 residues. Trimming took 7 bases from V and 1 from J; bases not matched to a gene: 6. Germline CDR1 is SNHLY and CDR2 is FYNNEI. The CDR3 region has the DNA TGTGCCAGCACCGGACAGGTATCGAACACTGAAGCTTTCTTT. Its translation: CASTGQVSNTEAFF.

This clone has only a few counts. The chain carries TRBV20-1 and TRBJ2-3; D gene ambiguous. The CDR3 extends over 11 amino acids. CDR1 is DFQATT, CDR2 SNEGSKA, per germline (reference sequence). Trimming took off 7 bases at V and 0 bases at J, with 5 bases between the two ends. CDR3 sequence reads: CSVYSTDTQYF. Here the CDR3 DNA reads TGCAGTGTCTACAGCACAGATACGCAGTATTTT.

J is TRBJ2-5 and V is TRBV5-4; TRBD2 aligns across 11 bases. J gave up 5 bases and V 0 bases, and 3 bases lay outside the gene matches. Germline assignment: CDR1 SGHNT and CDR2 YYREEE (reference sequence). The CDR3 sequence is 15 residues long. The chain's CDR3 is CASSLAPSGRETQYF. The CDR3 DNA reads TGTGCCAGCAGCTTGGCTCCTAGCGGGAGGGAGACCCAGTACTTC. Supplemented by reference TRBV5-4 and TRBJ2-5, the full variable domain reads ETGVTQSPTHLIKTRGQQVTLRCSSQSGHNTVSWYQQALGQGPQFIFQYYREEENGRGNFPPRFSGLQFPNYSSELNVNALELDDSALYLCASSLAPSGRETQYFGPGTRLLVL.

This clone was counted a single time. V is TRBV19 and J is TRBJ1-1; unclear D gene. Trimming removed 5 bases from V and 8 bases from J, with 24 bases in between. Germline CDR1 reads LNHDA; CDR2 reads SQIVND (reference sequence). This CDR3 region has 16 residues. CDR3 sequence (DNA): TGTGCCAGTAGTCCCCGGACGGGCGATCGGGGTCCAGAAGCTTTCTTT. Translation: CASSPRTGDRGPEAFF.

This chain connects TRBV6-2 or TRBV6-3 to TRBJ1-2; the match to TRBD1 covers 7 bases. After removal of 5 bases from V and 4 bases from J, the junction contained 1 base not matched to a gene. Germline CDR1 is MNHEY and CDR2 is SVGEGT. This CDR3 region has 12 residues. The CDR3 sequence is CASSDRVYGYTF. The DNA for the CDR3 is TGTGCCAGCAGTGACAGGGTCTATGGCTACACCTTC.